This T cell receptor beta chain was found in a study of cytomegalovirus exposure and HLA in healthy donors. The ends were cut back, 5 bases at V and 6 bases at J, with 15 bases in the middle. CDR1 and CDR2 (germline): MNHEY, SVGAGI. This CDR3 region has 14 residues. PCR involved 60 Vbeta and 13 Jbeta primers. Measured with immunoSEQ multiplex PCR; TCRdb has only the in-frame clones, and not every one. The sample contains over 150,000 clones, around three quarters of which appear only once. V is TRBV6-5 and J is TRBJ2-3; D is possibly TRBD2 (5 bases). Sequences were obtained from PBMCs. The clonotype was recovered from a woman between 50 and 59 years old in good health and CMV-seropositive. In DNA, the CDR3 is TGTGCCAGCAGTGAGGACTCCTCCGCGGATACGCAGTATTTT. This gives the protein CASSEDSSADTQYF.